Detailed here is one T cell receptor beta chain. What it binds is not known. The entry originates in a study of OX40 agonist ivuxolimab in advanced cancers. Overall study findings and caveats: On average, a greater number of expanded clones characterised CD8+ T cells relative to CD4+.

Clones were read by immunoSEQ multiplex PCR, and TCRdb kept only the in-frame ones, dropping some. The sample gives about 26,000 clones, 85% of which show up once; approximately 26% is in the top ten. Trimming removed 5 bases from V and 5 bases from J, with 18 bases in between. The CDR3 contains 15 residues. In germline, CDR1 is SEHNR, CDR2 FQNEAQ (reference sequence). This material consisted of CD4+ or CD8+ T cells sorted from blood, taken in a trial of the OX40 agonist ivuxolimab. The source of this sequence is an adult with an advanced solid tumor such as melanoma, head and neck, liver or kidney cancer. The chain employs TRBV7-9 and TRBJ2-5; D gene unclear. The CDR3 nucleotides read TGTGCCAGCAGCGGCGCCGGACCAAAACGGGAGACCCAGTACTTC. It translates to CASSGAGPKRETQYF.